A selection of T cell receptor beta chains follows, all from one sample in a study of graft-versus-host responses after intestinal transplantation. These receptors' targets are unknown. Repertoires were generated with immunoSEQ multiplex PCR, while TCRdb's copy carries only in-frame clones and drops some. Found here are about 120,000 clones, 90% of them singletons; the top ten hold more than 0.15%. Sample: unstimulated CD4+ T cells sorted from spleen or lymph node cells, taken before intestinal transplant. These receptors were collected from a human donor who received an intestinal transplant. Each CDR3 is given with its conserved first and last residue. The D gene is left open where the match is weak. Clone size is shown for a subset of rows, as once, few, many or a class of expanded clone.

D gene | J gene | clone size | V gene | CDR3 protein | CDR3 DNA
. | TRBJ2-2 | . | TRBV9 | CASSVGAATGELFF | TGTGCCAGCAGCGTAGGGGCAGCCACCGGGGAGCTGTTTTTT
TRBD2 | TRBJ2-4 | . | TRBV18 | CASSPPGLAGGQNIQYF | TGTGCCAGCTCACCACCGGGGTTAGCGGGCGGTCAAAACATTCAGTACTTC
TRBD1 | TRBJ2-7 | . | TRBV11-1 | CASTGGQGSHEQYF | TGTGCCAGCACCGGGGGACAGGGTTCCCACGAGCAGTACTTC
. | TRBJ2-3 | . | TRBV14 | CASSPRRVGDTQYF | TGTGCCAGCAGCCCCAGGAGGGTCGGAGATACGCAGTATTTT
. | TRBJ1-5 | . | TRBV7-2 | CASSLDGSLGPQHF | TGTGCCAGCAGTTTAGACGGGTCCCTAGGGCCCCAGCATTTT
TRBD1 | TRBJ1-5 | . | TRBV6-5 | CASSVDRGNQPQHF | TGTGCCAGCAGTGTGGACAGGGGCAATCAGCCCCAGCATTTT
. | TRBJ1-5 | . | TRBV29-1 | CSVGQGDQPQHF | TGCAGCGTTGGCCAGGGCGATCAGCCCCAGCATTTT
. | TRBJ2-7 | few | TRBV6-1 | CASSEAVGGSYEQYF | TGTGCCAGCAGTGAAGCGGTTGGGGGGAGCTACGAGCAGTACTTC
. | TRBJ2-4 | . | TRBV27 | CASSLAGAKNIQYF | TGTGCCAGCAGTTTAGCGGGAGCCAAAAACATTCAGTACTTC
. | TRBJ2-1 | . | TRBV9 | CASSVGRWGGEQFF | TGTGCCAGCAGCGTAGGGAGGTGGGGAGGTGAGCAGTTCTTC
. | TRBJ1-3 | . | TRBV19 | CASSIISGNTIYF | TGTGCCAGTAGTATCATCTCTGGAAACACCATATATTTT
. | TRBJ2-7 | . | TRBV29-1 | CSVEYRAGGEQYF | TGCAGCGTTGAGTATAGGGCGGGTGGGGAGCAGTACTTC
TRBD2 | TRBJ2-1 | . | TRBV27 | CASRAGTSGSDEQFF | TGTGCCAGCAGGGCCGGGACTAGCGGGAGCGATGAGCAGTTCTTC
. | TRBJ1-1 | . | TRBV28 | CASSFNLGGREAFF | TGTGCCAGCAGTTTTAATTTGGGGGGACGAGAAGCTTTCTTT
. | TRBJ2-4 | . | TRBV10-2 | CASSIRALAKNIQHF | TGCGCCAGCAGTATACGGGCCCTAGCCAAAAACATTCAGCACTTC
TRBD1 | TRBJ1-1 | . | TRBV5-1 | CASSGKQGAGTEAFF | TGCGCCAGCAGCGGAAAACAGGGGGCTGGCACTGAAGCTTTCTTT
. | TRBJ2-5 | . | TRBV7-6 | CASSLREETQYF | TGTGCCAGCAGCTTACGGGAAGAGACCCAGTACTTC
. | TRBJ1-3 | . | TRBV19 | CASRFRSGNTIYF | TGTGCCAGTAGGTTCCGCTCTGGAAACACCATATATTTT
. | TRBJ2-7 | . | TRBV21-1 | CASSTNPRDRSSSYEQYF | TGTGCCAGCAGCACAAATCCGCGAGACAGATCCAGCTCCTACGAGCAGTACTTC
TRBD1 | TRBJ1-3 | . | TRBV5-1 | CASSWDSQKPGNTIYF | TGCGCCAGCAGCTGGGACAGCCAAAAGCCTGGAAACACCATATATTTT
. | TRBJ2-3 | . | TRBV9 | CASSVGLGEGTDTQYF | TGTGCCAGCAGCGTAGGCTTAGGGGAAGGCACAGATACGCAGTATTTT
. | TRBJ1-5 | . | TRBV10-3 | CAIGIKDSSNQPQHF | TGTGCCATCGGGATTAAGGACTCCAGCAATCAGCCCCAGCATTTT
TRBD2 | TRBJ2-3 | . | TRBV6-5 | CASSEGLATDTQYF | TGTGCCAGCAGTGAGGGACTAGCAACAGATACGCAGTATTTT
. | TRBJ1-5 | . | TRBV2 | CASSESPQPQHF | TGTGCCAGCAGTGAATCTCCCCAGCCCCAGCATTTT
. | TRBJ1-2 | . | TRBV27 | CASSPTRVNYGYTF | TGTGCCAGCAGTCCGACCAGGGTTAACTATGGCTACACCTTC
TRBD2 | TRBJ2-3 | . | TRBV29-1 | CSGLAGGGDTQYF | TGCAGCGGACTAGCGGGAGGAGGAGATACGCAGTATTTT
TRBD2 | TRBJ2-1 | . | TRBV7-2 | CASSASGLAGFLAQFF | TGTGCCAGCAGCGCTTCGGGACTAGCGGGGTTTTTGGCTCAGTTCTTC
TRBD1 | TRBJ1-2 | . | TRBV11-2 | CASSLAQWTGLYGYTF | TGTGCCAGCAGCTTAGCTCAATGGACAGGACTCTATGGCTACACCTTC
TRBD2 | TRBJ2-2 | . | TRBV6-1 | CASSVTSAPTGELFF | TGTGCCAGCAGTGTGACTAGCGCCCCCACCGGGGAGCTGTTTTTT
TRBD1 | TRBJ1-2 | once | TRBV7-2 | CASSRDSYGYTF | TGTGCCAGCAGCCGGGACAGCTATGGCTACACCTTC
TRBD1 | TRBJ1-2 | . | TRBV28 | CASRPKPGGDGYTF | TGTGCCAGCAGACCGAAACCAGGGGGCGATGGCTACACCTTC
TRBD1 | TRBJ2-5 | . | TRBV5-1 | CASSTQGQGLGETQYF | TGCGCCAGCAGCACCCAGGGACAGGGCCTCGGGGAGACCCAGTACTTC
. | TRBJ2-3 | . | TRBV19 | CASSILPGAGEGGDTQYF | TGTGCCAGTAGTATACTCCCAGGGGCCGGGGAAGGGGGAGATACGCAGTATTTT
. | TRBJ2-3 | . | TRBV6-5 | CASRGASSTDTQYF | TGTGCCAGCCGCGGCGCGTCTAGCACAGATACGCAGTATTTT
. | TRBJ1-5 | . | TRBV10-3 | CAISELQGGQPQHF | TGTGCCATCAGTGAGCTCCAGGGAGGCCAGCCCCAGCATTTT
. | TRBJ2-1 | . | TRBV15 | CATSKGGALNNEQFF | TGTGCCACCAGCAAAGGGGGGGCTTTAAACAATGAGCAGTTCTTC
. | TRBJ1-5 | . | TRBV18 | CASSPGGVGNQPQHF | TGTGCCAGCTCACCGGGGGGAGTAGGCAATCAGCCCCAGCATTTT
TRBD1 | TRBJ1-1 | . | TRBV10-3 | CAISLRDRPNTEAFF | TGTGCCATCAGCCTCCGGGACAGGCCGAACACTGAAGCTTTCTTT
TRBD2 | TRBJ2-5 | . | TRBV2 | CASTYHPSTSGQETQYF | TGTGCCAGCACCTACCATCCCTCGACTAGCGGACAAGAGACCCAGTACTTC
TRBD1 | TRBJ2-5 | . | TRBV5-1 | CASELTGGGETQYF | TGCGCCAGCGAGTTAACAGGGGGCGGTGAGACCCAGTACTTC